This T cell receptor (beta chain) appears in the sequencing data of a study of shared clonotypes between healthy human individuals. As for the study in general: Donors were a couple of women and a few men aged 18 to 49. Notes on the study in general: Naive subsets generally had larger estimated richness than memory subsets.

Sequenced by immunoSEQ multiplex PCR; TCRdb stores in-frame clones only, minus some. The sample consists of approximately 330,000 clones, less than 85% of them appearing once. Concerning this clone itself: Its antigen is still unknown.

The sequence was collected from a man aged 25 to 40 in good health. Material for sequencing was memory CD4+ T cells sorted from blood. The subset was: CD45RA-negative fraction.

The CDR3 DNA is TGTGCCAGCAGCAGGGGACTAGCGGGAGGGAACTTTCCCCATGAGCAGTTCTTC. It codes for CASSRGLAGGNFPHEQFF. This chain joins TRBV11-2 and TRBJ2-1; 16 bases are a match to TRBD2. Germline V CDR1 and CDR2: SGHAT, FQNNGV. Trimming removed 5 bases from V and 8 bases from J; junction bases left unmatched: 12. The CDR3 consists of 18 residues.